The 4 T cell receptor beta chains below come from one sample, sequenced in a study of early T cells in non-severe SARS-CoV-2 infection (dated by TCRdb to the early 2020s). The library was generated by 5' RACE. Reads for this sample came from a NextSeq 500. TCRdb took the public reads, trimmed them with fastp at Q25, ran MiXCR for clone calling and kept in-frame beta chains. One record per CDR3 amino acid sequence lists the most common genes and DNA. The sample table contains around 82,000 distinct CDR3 sequences; only one count was recorded for roughly 12% of them. Approximately 4.5% of the sample lies in the top ten. The sample consisted of whole blood. These receptors came from an adult who was a healthcare worker with PCR-confirmed SARS-CoV-2 infection or an uninfected control (not recorded which).

This clonotype was observed a handful of times. This chain connects TRBV6-1 to TRBJ2-7; maybe TRBD1 (5 bases). The V gene lost 8 bases and the J gene lost 1 base, with 15 bases spanning the gap. From germline, CDR1 is MNHNS and CDR2 SASEGT. The CDR3 totals 14 residues. The DNA for the CDR3 is TGTGCCAGCTCGACAGCTCTCCAATCCTACGAGCAGTACTTC. It yields the protein CASSTALQSYEQYF.

There are many counts of this clonotype. The chain carries TRBV7-2 and TRBJ2-5; D is uncertain. Germline V lookup: CDR1 SGHTA, CDR2 FQGNSA. The CDR3 covers 13 residues. V lost 1 base and J 7 bases, leaving 10 bases between the germline ends. CDR3 region: CASSLEVSRTQYF. The CDR3 bases are TGTGCCAGCAGCTTAGAAGTTTCGCGGACCCAGTACTTC.

This clonotype has a handful of counts. The chain combines TRBV6-1 with TRBJ2-5, with a weak D call TRBD1 (6 bases). Deletions cut 1 base from V and 4 bases from J, with 16 bases between. The CDR3 is 16 residues long. CDR1 is MNHNS, CDR2 SASEGT, per germline. The CDR3 bases are TGTGCCAGCAGTGAAGGGTCGTGGCAGGGGCGAGAGACCCAGTACTTC. Translation gives CASSEGSWQGRETQYF.

This clonotype was observed many times. The chain uses TRBV7-2 and TRBJ1-1, with 10 bases identical to TRBD1. Germline V gene lookup returns CDR1 SGHTA and CDR2 FQGNSA. The CDR3 contains 15 residues. V lost 5 bases to trimming and J lost 4 bases; unmatched junction nucleotides: 7. The CDR3 spells CASSPDRGLGTEAFF. CDR3 bases: TGTGCCAGCAGCCCTGACAGGGGGCTGGGCACTGAAGCTTTCTTT. The full variable domain, in which reference TRBV7-2 and TRBJ1-1 provide the parts outside the CDR3, is GAGVSQSPSNKVTEKGKDVELRCDPISGHTALYWYRQSLGQGLEFLIYFQGNSAPDKSGLPSDRFSAERTGGSVSTLTIQRTQQEDSAVYLCASSPDRGLGTEAFFGQGTRLTVV.